This TCR beta chain was recorded in a study of molecular identifiers for immune sequencing clone quantification. Broader study findings: Whereas naive cells kept under 1% of molecules in clones above 20 RNA copies, such clones held over 99% in effectors.

In this sample, this clonotype turned up many times. Its specificity is not known. TCRdb independently ran MiXCR on the PCR reads; one entry per CDR3 protein. Found here are about 300,000 distinct CDR3 sequences, 20% to 25% of them singletons; the top ten hold about 0.81%. Germline V CDR1 and CDR2: MDHEN, SYDVKM. The junction had 6 bases not matched to a gene; V was cut back by 4 bases and J by 4 bases. The CDR3 totals 15 residues. Source material: naive CD8+ T cells from blood, with Jurkat cell RNA spiked in. Sample subset: FACS-sorted CD8+CD4-CCR7+CD45RA+ naive T cells. The clonotype originates from a human donor in good health. Some libraries in this study had Jurkat cell RNA spiked in. The V call is TRBV28, the J call TRBJ2-2; 7 nucleotides agree with TRBD1. The CDR3 protein is CASSSTGSSTGELFF. CDR3 nucleotides: TGTGCCAGCAGTTCGACAGGGTCCAGCACCGGGGAGCTGTTTTTT.